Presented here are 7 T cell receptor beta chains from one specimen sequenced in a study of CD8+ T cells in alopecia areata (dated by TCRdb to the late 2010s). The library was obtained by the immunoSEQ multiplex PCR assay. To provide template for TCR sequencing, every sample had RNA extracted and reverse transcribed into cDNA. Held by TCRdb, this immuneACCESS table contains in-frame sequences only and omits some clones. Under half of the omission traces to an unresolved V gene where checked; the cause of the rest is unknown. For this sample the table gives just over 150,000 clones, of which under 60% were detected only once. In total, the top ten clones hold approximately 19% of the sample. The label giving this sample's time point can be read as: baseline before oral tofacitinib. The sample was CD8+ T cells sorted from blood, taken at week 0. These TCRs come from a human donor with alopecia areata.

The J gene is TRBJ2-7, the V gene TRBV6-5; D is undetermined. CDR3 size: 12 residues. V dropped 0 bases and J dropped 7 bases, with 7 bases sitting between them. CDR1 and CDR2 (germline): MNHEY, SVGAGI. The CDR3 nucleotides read TGTGCCAGCAGTTACTCGAGCCGGGAGCAGTACTTC. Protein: CASSYSSREQYF.

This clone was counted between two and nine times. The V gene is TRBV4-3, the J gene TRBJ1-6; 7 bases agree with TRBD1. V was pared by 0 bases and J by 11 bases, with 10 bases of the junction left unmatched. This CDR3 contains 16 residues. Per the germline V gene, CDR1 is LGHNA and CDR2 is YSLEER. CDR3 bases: TGCGCCAGCAGCCAAGACCTCAGGGGGTCGCATACACCCCTCCACTTT. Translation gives CASSQDLRGSHTPLHF.

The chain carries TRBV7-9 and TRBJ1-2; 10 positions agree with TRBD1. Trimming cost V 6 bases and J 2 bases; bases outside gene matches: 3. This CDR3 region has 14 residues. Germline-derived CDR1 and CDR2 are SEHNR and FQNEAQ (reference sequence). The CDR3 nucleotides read TGTGCCAGCAGTGGGACAGGGGAAAACTATGGCTACACCTTC. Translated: CASSGTGENYGYTF.

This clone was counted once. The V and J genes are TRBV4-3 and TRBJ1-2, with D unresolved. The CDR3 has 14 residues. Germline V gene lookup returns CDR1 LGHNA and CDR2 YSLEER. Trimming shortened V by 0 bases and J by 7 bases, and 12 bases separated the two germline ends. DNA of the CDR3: TGCGCCAGCAGCCAAGATCCGGTTGTTTTTGGCTACACCTTC. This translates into CASSQDPVVFGYTF.

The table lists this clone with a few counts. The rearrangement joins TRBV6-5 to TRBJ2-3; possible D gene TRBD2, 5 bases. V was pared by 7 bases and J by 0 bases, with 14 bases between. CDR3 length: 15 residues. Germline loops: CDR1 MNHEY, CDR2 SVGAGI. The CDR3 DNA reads TGTGCCAGCACCAACGACCCGGGAAGCACAGATACGCAGTATTTT. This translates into CASTNDPGSTDTQYF.

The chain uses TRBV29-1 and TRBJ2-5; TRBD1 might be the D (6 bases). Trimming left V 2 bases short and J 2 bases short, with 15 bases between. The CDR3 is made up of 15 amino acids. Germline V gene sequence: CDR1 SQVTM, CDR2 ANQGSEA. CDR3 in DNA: TGCAGCGTTGAATCGGTTGGGACACTTCAAGAGACCCAGTACTTC. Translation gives CSVESVGTLQETQYF.

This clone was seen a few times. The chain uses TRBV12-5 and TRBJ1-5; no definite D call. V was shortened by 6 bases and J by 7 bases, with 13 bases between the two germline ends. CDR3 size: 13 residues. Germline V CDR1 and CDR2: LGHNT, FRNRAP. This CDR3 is CASGDPPSQPQHF. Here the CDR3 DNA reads TGTGCTAGTGGCGACCCTCCTTCCCAGCCCCAGCATTTT.